This T cell receptor beta chain was identified in a study of blood T cell repertoires in COVID-19. This clone turned up a few times. Original methodology: Reference gene primer amplification yielded estimated nucleated cell counts. Profiled with immunoSEQ multiplex PCR; TCRdb holds only in-frame clones, not every one. The DNA was the basis for D and trimming; V, J and clone size are from that table. The sample includes roughly 150,000 clones, around 82% seen only once; the top ten take under 9.5%. Germline assignment: CDR1 SQVTM and CDR2 ANQGSEA. The CDR3 is 16 residues long. V was cut by 4 bases and J by 0 bases, with 18 bases left in between.

Source material: peripheral blood. The receptor comes from a human donor in a cohort sampled during active COVID-19. J is TRBJ1-1 and V is TRBV29-1, with D possibly TRBD1 on 6 matching bases. This CDR3 is CSVAGRRGAMNTEAFF. CDR3 nucleotides: TGCAGCGTTGCAGGTCGACGGGGGGCAATGAACACTGAAGCTTTCTTT.